This section outlines one T cell receptor (beta chain) sequence together with its context. Building the TCR beta libraries relied on iRepertoire HTBI primers, and CDR3 regions underwent Arm-PCR. TCRdb re-called the multiplex PCR reads through MiXCR, storing one row per CDR3 protein. The sample contains more than 300,000 distinct CDR3 sequences, 12% of which appear only once. The sample comes from a study of regulatory T cells in long-lasting Graves disease. Time point defined: newly diagnosed GD, antithyroid drugs for less than 3 months. PBMCs were the source of the RNA used for TCR sequencing. Germline lookup yields CDR1 SGHAT and CDR2 FQNNGV. This CDR3 has 16 residues. J gave up 0 bases and V 4 bases, and 6 bases lay outside the gene matches. The sample was also reused in another study, on T cells in Graves' hyperthyroidism and ophthalmopathy.

This sequence was found in a woman aged 18 to 35 with Graves disease. Sequenced material: peripheral blood mononuclear cells (PBMCs), taken at new diagnosis, from a patient treated with antithyroid drugs. The chain combines TRBV11-2 with TRBJ2-5; 9 bases match TRBD2. CDR3 sequence reads: CASSSIAGANQETQYF. The CDR3 DNA reads as TGTGCCAGCAGCTCAATAGCGGGGGCCAACCAAGAGACCCAGTACTTC.